In this sample, the clone carrying this T cell receptor (beta chain) turned up a few times. The antigen is undetermined. After removal of 0 bases from V and 3 bases from J, the junction contained 4 bases not matched to a gene. Germline assignment: CDR1 SGDLS and CDR2 YYNGEE. The CDR3 runs 18 residues. The entry originates in a study of T cells after yellow fever vaccination. Turning to the study itself: Where fractions had low cell numbers, libraries were prepared from them with the SMART-Seq v4 Ultra Low Input RNA kit.

Whole-study results and caveats: Subsequent booster samples again held most clones from primary vaccination (96% CD4, nearly 90% CD8). It was the secondary response that reached its peak faster, day 5 versus 15, but it was weaker. Only a minor proportion of clonotypes was detected across both CD4 and CD8 compartments.

Each CDR3 protein gets one entry after TCRdb re-called the 5' RACE reads with MiXCR. The data hold approximately 600,000 distinct CDR3 sequences, with 9% to 15% observed a single time. The rearrangement links TRBV9 to TRBJ2-6; 12 positions match TRBD2. Material: PBMCs, obtained on the day of the yellow fever booster vaccination. The sequence derives from a young man who received the YFV17D yellow fever vaccine. CDR3 nucleotides: TGTGCCAGCAGCGTAGGACTAGCGGGAGTTGGTGGGGCCAACGTCCTGACTTTC. Its translation: CASSVGLAGVGGANVLTF.